This passage covers 23 T cell receptor beta chains from one sample sequenced in a study of vaccination effects on CD4 cells after COVID-19. Viral peptide pool expansion of antigen-specific CD4+ T cells preceded sequencing in the ViraFEST assay. With roughly nine days of culture completed, CD4+ T cells were isolated. Subjects were given two BNT162b2 or mRNA-1273 vaccine doses. These receptors' targets are unknown. Clones were read by immunoSEQ multiplex PCR, and TCRdb kept only the in-frame ones, dropping some. This repertoire shows approximately 70,000 clones, under 85% found once; its top ten account for 0.9% to 1%. The sequences come from CD4+ T cells from PBMCs cultured with HCoV-OC43 spike peptides, collected after COVID-19 vaccination. Subset specified: HCoV-OC43 spike overlapping peptide pool stimulation. The source of these receptors is a human donor who received a COVID-19 vaccine.

CDR3: CSASQLQGTGELFF. Here the CDR3 DNA reads TGCAGTGCTAGTCAGCTCCAGGGCACCGGGGAGCTGTTTTTT. The V gene is TRBV20-1, the J gene TRBJ2-2, with a tentative D call TRBD1 (5 bases). The germline CDR1 and CDR2 sequences are DFQATT and SNEGSKA (reference sequence). This CDR3 comprises 14 residues. V dropped 3 bases and J dropped 4 bases, with 12 bases sitting between them.

This chain links TRBV25-1 with TRBJ1-1; perhaps TRBD1 as D (5 bases). The CDR3 sequence is 15 residues long. CDR1 and CDR2 from the germline V gene are MGHDK and SYGVNS. The V and J ends lost 3 bases and 0 bases respectively, with 11 bases between them. CDR3 residues: CASSELDRMNTEAFF. Here the CDR3 DNA reads TGTGCCAGCAGTGAGCTAGACAGAATGAACACTGAAGCTTTCTTT.

The table lists this clone with a count of one. In the same sample, other DNA sequences code for this CDR3. This chain connects TRBV19 to TRBJ2-3; 9 nucleotides align to TRBD2. Looked up from germline, CDR1 is LNHDA and CDR2 is SQIVND (reference sequence). With 3 bases clipped from V and 5 bases from J, the junction kept 3 bases outside the gene matches. The CDR3 is made up of 14 amino acids. In nucleotides, the CDR3 is TGTGCCAGTAGTATTGGACTAGCGAGAGATACGCAGTATTTT. It codes for CASSIGLARDTQYF. Based on the CDR3 plus reference TRBV19 and TRBJ2-3, the full variable domain is DGGITQSPKYLFRKEGQNVTLSCEQNLNHDAMYWYRQDPGQGLRLIYYSQIVNDFQKGDIAEGYSVSREKKESFPLTVTSAQKNPTAFYLCASSIGLARDTQYFGPGTRLTVL.

This clone was recorded a few times. V gene TRBV25-1 combines with J gene TRBJ2-2; 7 positions agree with TRBD1. The germline V gene has CDR1 MGHDK and CDR2 SYGVNS. J lost 6 bases, V lost 0 bases, and 13 bases had no gene match. The CDR3 is 18 residues long. The CDR3 DNA is TGTGCCAGCAGTGAATATTTTGGTGAGACAGGGACCGCCGGGGAGCTGTTTTTT. It codes for CASSEYFGETGTAGELFF.

This clone has a handful of counts. This chain uses TRBV10-3 with TRBJ2-3; no definite D call. The CDR3 is 12 residues long. The V end lost 7 bases, the J end lost 3 bases, and 8 bases lay between the germline ends. Germline values: CDR1 ENHRY, CDR2 SYGVKD. This chain's CDR3 is CAITLGTDTQYF. The CDR3 bases are TGTGCCATCACGTTAGGGACAGATACGCAGTATTTT.

In its sample, this clone was seen a few times. This chain links TRBV30 with TRBJ1-2, with a weak D call TRBD1 (5 bases). The CDR3 is 13 amino acids. Trimming removed 3 bases at V and 2 bases at J, with 10 bases between. CDR1 and CDR2 from the germline V gene are GTSNPN and SVGIG (reference sequence). CDR3 coding DNA: TGTGCCTGGAGCCGGGGACGGAACTATGGCTACACCTTC. Its protein product is CAWSRGRNYGYTF.

The rearrangement links TRBV19 to TRBJ1-6; 8 bases are a match to TRBD1. Per germline, CDR1 LNHDA and CDR2 SQIVND (reference sequence). The CDR3 sequence is 13 residues long. Trimming took 11 bases from V and 4 from J; bases not matched to a gene: 4. The CDR3: CASQGGYNSPLHF. For the CDR3, the DNA is TGTGCCTCACAGGGGGGTTATAATTCACCCCTCCACTTT. Full variable domain (missing parts from reference TRBV19 and TRBJ1-6): DGGITQSPKYLFRKEGQNVTLSCEQNLNHDAMYWYRQDPGQGLRLIYYSQIVNDFQKGDIAEGYSVSREKKESFPLTVTSAQKNPTAFYLCASQGGYNSPLHFGNGTRLTVT.

The V and J genes are TRBV6-5 and TRBJ1-6; the D gene is possibly TRBD1 (6 bases). Trimming shortened V by 3 bases and J by 3 bases, and 12 bases separated the two germline ends. The germline gives CDR1 MNHEY, CDR2 SVGAGI. The CDR3 sequence is 16 residues long. The CDR3 here is CASSYSGVDYNSPLHF. In DNA, the CDR3 is TGTGCCAGCAGTTATTCAGGGGTAGACTATAATTCACCCCTCCACTTT.

The chain links TRBV10-1 to TRBJ2-3; no clear D. V dropped 3 bases and J dropped 5 bases, with 24 bases sitting between them. Germline-derived CDR1 and CDR2 are WNHNN and SYGVQD (reference sequence). This CDR3 region has 18 residues. The CDR3 region is CASSDGYDPQGAQDTQYF. In nucleotides, the CDR3 is TGCGCCAGCAGTGATGGGTACGACCCCCAAGGAGCACAAGATACGCAGTATTTT.

The gene calls are TRBV9 and TRBJ1-4; TRBD1 aligns across 7 bases. The trim removed 3 bases at V and 7 bases at J, leaving 9 bases unmatched. Germline V lookup: CDR1 SGDLS, CDR2 YYNGEE. The CDR3 runs 15 residues. The DNA of the CDR3 is TGTGCCAGCAGCGCGTTTGAGGGGGCGAGTGAAAAACTGTTTTTT. Translation: CASSAFEGASEKLFF.

The genes are TRBV6-5 and TRBJ1-2; 9 bases align to TRBD1. The CDR3 runs 15 residues. Per the germline V gene, CDR1 is MNHEY and CDR2 is SVGAGI. V was pared by 6 bases and J by 3 bases, with 8 bases of the junction left unmatched. CDR3 amino acids: CASSRGQGGDYGYTF. The CDR3 DNA is TGTGCCAGCAGCCGGGGACAGGGAGGTGACTATGGCTACACCTTC.

The chain links TRBV2 to TRBJ1-1; the D is unclear. The CDR3 loop spans 13 amino acids. CDR1 is SNHLY and CDR2 is FYNNEI in the germline V gene. V was clipped by 6 bases and J by 2 bases, with 10 bases between them. CDR3 sequence (DNA): TGTGCCAGCAGCGGCTCCCGTAACACTGAAGCTTTCTTT. Protein product: CASSGSRNTEAFF. The whole variable domain, remainder taken from reference TRBV2 and TRBJ1-1, is EPEVTQTPSHQVTQMGQEVILRCVPISNHLYFYWYRQILGQKVEFLVSFYNNEISEKSEIFDDQFSVERPDGSNFTLKIRSTKLEDSAMYFCASSGSRNTEAFFGQGTRLTVV.

This clone has a handful of counts. The V call is TRBV30, the J call TRBJ1-6; D call uncertain. The CDR3 spans 13 residues. Germline V gives CDR1 GTSNPN, CDR2 SVGIG (reference sequence). V was clipped by 4 bases and J by 8 bases, with 12 bases between them. The CDR3 spells CAWTSTNYSPLHF. The DNA for the CDR3 is TGTGCCTGGACGTCGACCAACTATTCACCCCTCCACTTT.

The gene calls are TRBV10-3 and TRBJ2-1, with TRBD1 matching 8 bases. Germline CDR1 and CDR2: ENHRY and SYGVKD. Unmatched junction bases numbered 13, after V lost 11 bases and J lost 7 bases. CDR3 length: 14 amino acids. The CDR3 here is CAASGQGLGNEQFF. In nucleotides, the CDR3 is TGTGCCGCCAGCGGACAGGGCCTTGGAAATGAGCAGTTCTTC.

The V call is TRBV12-3 or TRBV12-4, the J call TRBJ1-1; D gene unclear. CDR3 length equals 12 residues. Trimming removed 7 bases from V and 8 bases from J, with 14 bases in between. CDR3 loop: CASTSRYSEAFF. CDR3 sequence (DNA): TGTGCCAGCACCTCTCGGTACTCGGAAGCTTTCTTT.

The V and J genes are TRBV4-1 and TRBJ1-3; TRBD1 matches 9 bases. Germline CDR1 and CDR2: MGHRA and YSYEKL. This CDR3 has 16 amino acids. V gave up 3 bases and J gave up 3 bases; unmatched junction bases: 6. The chain's CDR3 is CASSHTGGTVGNTIYF. CDR3 nucleotides: TGCGCCAGCAGCCATACAGGGGGCACAGTTGGAAACACCATATATTTT.

This chain joins TRBV6-5 and TRBJ1-5; D is uncertain. Deletions cut 0 bases from V and 4 bases from J, with 7 bases between. This CDR3 region has 14 residues. Germline lookup yields CDR1 MNHEY and CDR2 SVGAGI. CDR3 sequence reads: CASSYSNKNQPQHF. In DNA, the CDR3 is TGTGCCAGCAGTTACTCGAATAAGAATCAGCCCCAGCATTTT.

The chain uses TRBV7-9 and TRBJ2-3, with D unclear. Germline CDR1 is SEHNR and CDR2 is FQNEAQ (reference sequence). This CDR3 region has 13 residues. Trimming shortened V by 3 bases and J by 3 bases, and 7 bases separated the two germline ends. CDR3 coding DNA: TGTGCCAGCAGCTTTATGGGGACAGATACGCAGTATTTT. This codes for CASSFMGTDTQYF.

J is TRBJ2-1 and V is TRBV5-8; maybe TRBD1 (8 bases). V lost 4 bases to trimming and J lost 4 bases, with 12 bases between them. CDR1 is SGHTS, CDR2 YDEGEE, per germline. This CDR3 region has 14 residues. The CDR3 reads CASSNRGGYNEQFF. CDR3 bases: TGTGCCAGCAGCAACAGGGGGGGTTACAATGAGCAGTTCTTC.

In this sample, this clone turned up once. The V gene is TRBV5-8, the J gene TRBJ1-1; D ambiguous. The CDR3 length is 12 residues. V lost 3 bases to trimming and J lost 5 bases, with 8 bases between them. Germline V gene sequence: CDR1 SGHTS, CDR2 YDEGEE. The CDR3 region has the DNA TGTGCCAGCAGCTGGGAGGTTACTGAAGCTTTCTTT. Residues: CASSWEVTEAFF.

The chain combines TRBV6-5 with TRBJ1-4; weak D call: TRBD1 (5 bases). Germline CDR1 is MNHEY and CDR2 is SVGAGI. The CDR3 is made up of 16 amino acids. With 4 bases removed from V and 6 bases from J, the gap between germline ends came to 18 bases. This chain's CDR3 is CASSSLQKGTYEKLFF. Here the CDR3 DNA reads TGTGCCAGCAGTTCCCTACAGAAGGGGACCTATGAAAAACTGTTTTTT.

The chain has TRBV19 and TRBJ2-3, with D tentatively TRBD1 or TRBD2 (6 bases each). Trimming took off 3 bases at V and 4 bases at J, with 11 bases between the two ends. From germline, CDR1 is LNHDA and CDR2 SQIVND (reference sequence). The length of the CDR3 is 14 residues. CDR3 DNA sequence: TGTGCCAGTAGTATGCTTCGGGGGCCAGATACGCAGTATTTT. As protein: CASSMLRGPDTQYF.

The V gene is TRBV3-1 (or the pseudogene TRBV3-2), the J gene TRBJ2-1, with D perhaps matching TRBD2 (5 bases). V was cut by 1 base and J by 9 bases, with 13 bases left in between. This CDR3 region has 14 residues. CDR1 and CDR2 from the germline V gene are LGHDT and YNNKEL (reference sequence). The CDR3 coding sequence is TGTGCCAGCAGCCAAGTTTTCGGGGTAGGTGAGCAGTTCTTC. Translating gives CASSQVFGVGEQFF.